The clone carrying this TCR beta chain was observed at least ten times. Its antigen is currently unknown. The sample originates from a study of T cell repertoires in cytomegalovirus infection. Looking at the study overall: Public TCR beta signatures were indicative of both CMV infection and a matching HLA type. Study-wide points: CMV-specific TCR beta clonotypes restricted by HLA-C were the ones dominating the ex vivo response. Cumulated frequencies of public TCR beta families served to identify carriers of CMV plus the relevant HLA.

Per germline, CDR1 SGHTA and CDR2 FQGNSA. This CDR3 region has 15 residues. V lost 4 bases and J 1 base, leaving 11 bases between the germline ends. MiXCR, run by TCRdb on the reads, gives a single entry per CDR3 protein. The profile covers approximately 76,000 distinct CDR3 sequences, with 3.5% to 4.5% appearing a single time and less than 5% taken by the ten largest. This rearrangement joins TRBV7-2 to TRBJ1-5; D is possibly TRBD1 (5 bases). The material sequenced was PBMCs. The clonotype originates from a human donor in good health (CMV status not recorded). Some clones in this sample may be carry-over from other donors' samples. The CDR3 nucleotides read TGTGCCAGCAGCTCGCCGGGACGCAGCAATCAGCCCCAGCATTTT. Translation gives CASSSPGRSNQPQHF.